This TCR beta chain was identified in a study of T cell changes during pregnancy in multiple sclerosis. Per the germline V gene, CDR1 is MNHEY and CDR2 is SVGAGI. CDR3 length: 15 residues. V was pared by 6 bases and J by 8 bases, with 7 bases of the junction left unmatched. TCRdb's copy holds only in-frame clones and misses some; the assay was immunoSEQ multiplex PCR. This sample has some 94,000 clones, with 92% found just once. This rearrangement joins TRBV6-5 to TRBJ2-1; 13 nucleotides match TRBD2. This sample comprised peripheral blood, obtained in the first trimester of pregnancy. This TCR was recovered from a female donor with multiple sclerosis, enrolled in a pregnancy study. The CDR3 loop is CASSRGLAGVYEQFF. The CDR3 nucleotides are TGTGCCAGCAGCCGCGGACTAGCGGGAGTTTATGAGCAGTTCTTC.